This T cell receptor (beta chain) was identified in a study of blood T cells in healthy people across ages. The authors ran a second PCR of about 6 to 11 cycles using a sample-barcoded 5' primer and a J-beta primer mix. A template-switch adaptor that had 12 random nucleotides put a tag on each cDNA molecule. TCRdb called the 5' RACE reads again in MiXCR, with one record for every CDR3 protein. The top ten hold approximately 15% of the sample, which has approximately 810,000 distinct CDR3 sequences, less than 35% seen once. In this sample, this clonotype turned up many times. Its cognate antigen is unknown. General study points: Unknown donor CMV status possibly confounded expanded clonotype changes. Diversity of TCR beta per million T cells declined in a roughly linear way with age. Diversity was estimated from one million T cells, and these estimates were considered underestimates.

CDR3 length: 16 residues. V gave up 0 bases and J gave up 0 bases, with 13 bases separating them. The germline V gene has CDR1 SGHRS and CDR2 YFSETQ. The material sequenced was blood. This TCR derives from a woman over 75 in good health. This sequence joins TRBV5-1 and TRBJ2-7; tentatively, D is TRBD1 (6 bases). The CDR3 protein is CASSLERGGSSYEQYF. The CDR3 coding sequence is TGCGCCAGCAGCTTGGAAAGAGGGGGTTCCTCCTACGAGCAGTACTTC.